This T cell receptor beta chain was documented in a study of PD-1 blockade in classical Hodgkin lymphoma. All the patients suffered relapse after autologous stem cell transplantation, and brentuximab vedotin exposure differed. Sequencing was performed with immunoSEQ multiplex PCR; in TCRdb, only in-frame clones are kept and a portion is missing. This sample carries roughly 97,000 clones, approximately 80% of them seen once, and the ten largest clones take about 12%. The CDR3 runs 15 residues. Germline V lookup: CDR1 SGHRS, CDR2 YFSETQ. The V end lost 1 base, the J end lost 0 bases, and 11 bases lay between the germline ends.

The specimen comprised peripheral blood mononuclear cells (PBMCs), sampled at baseline. This clonotype was sampled from a human donor with classical Hodgkin lymphoma. The rearrangement links TRBV5-1 to TRBJ2-7; no clear D gene. This CDR3 is CASSLTTASSYEQYF. The CDR3 DNA is TGCGCCAGCAGCTTGACTACCGCGAGCTCCTACGAGCAGTACTTC. Full variable domain (missing parts from reference TRBV5-1 and TRBJ2-7): KAGVTQTPRYLIKTRGQQVTLSCSPISGHRSVSWYQQTPGQGLQFLFEYFSETQRNKGNFPGRFSGRQFSNSRSEMNVSTLELGDSALYLCASSLTTASSYEQYFGPGTRLTVT.